This T cell receptor beta chain was retrieved from a study of T-cell memory formation after mild COVID-19 (dated by TCRdb to the early 2020s). Regarding the study in general: TCR sequence clusters from the two donors were largely donor specific. In two donors, T-cell clones that expanded and contracted after mild COVID-19 were followed by sequencing TCRalpha and TCRbeta repertoires longitudinally. Two young, previously healthy adult volunteers made up the cohort, one male and one female.

This clonotype was observed a handful of times. It lacks a known antigen. It has no much larger one-base neighbor in the sample; base qualities were not kept. Ficoll-Paque density gradient centrifugation was used to isolate PBMCs. Taken from the germline V gene, the CDR1 and CDR2 loops are SNHLY and FYNNEI. Reading from cysteine to phenylalanine, the CDR3 counts 12 amino acids. Just the 36-base CDR3 DNA is kept, in frame starting at base 1. V loses 7 bases of germline sequence and J loses 7 bases, and the interval between the two ends is 13 bases. Sequencing was performed on an Illumina NovaSeq 6000. Using 5'RACE with constant-segment primers, TCRalpha and TCRbeta cDNA libraries were constructed, with sample barcodes and unique molecular identifiers added in the process. RNA was extracted from every sample with Trizol reagent. Libraries were amplified in two PCR steps, with a second sample barcode and Illumina TruSeq adapters added in the second step. Libraries were sequenced on an Illumina NovaSeq with 2 x 150 bp paired-end reads. The original methods were these. With migec v1.2.7, reads were demultiplexed and then collapsed into UMI-guided consensus sequences. Using mixcr v2.1.11, UMI consensuses were aligned to TRA and TRB V and J templates and then assembled into clonotypes. Expanded or contracted clonotypes were those called significant by both edgeR and NoisET, with noise models trained on biological replicates. For edgeR calls, the thresholds were a false discovery rate-adjusted p below 0.01 and a log2 fold-change of 1. As an exploratory analysis of dynamics, max-normalized trajectories of the 1000 most abundant clonotypes were examined by PCA with hierarchical clustering. Separately sequenced CD4+ and CD8+ repertoires were used to assign the CD4 or CD8 phenotype of responding clones. TCRdb reanalyzed the raw reads on its own, using fastp at Q25 for trimming and MiXCR for clone calling, and kept in-frame beta chains. Each entry is one CDR3 protein sequence, shown with its most common DNA and genes. The V and J calls and clone size come from TCRdb's table, not from the authors' own analysis. A total of a few hundred thousand distinct CDR3 sequences appear in this sample, just under 20% of them only once. The ten largest account for 21% of the sample.

Broader findings and caveats from the paper: SARS-CoV-2 specificity was not confirmed for the second-wave clones peaking on day 37. Some responding clones were detected in pre-infection memory, suggesting pre-existing cross-reactive memory T cells joined the SARS-CoV-2 response. Clones contracting from day 15 to 85 had balanced CD4/CD8 phenotypes, while a second wave expanding from day 15 to 37 was biased towards CD4+. Contracting CD4+ clones were located mainly in the CM and EM memory subsets, whereas CD8+ clones were found to be enriched in EMRA. The study included only a couple of mild cases, and larger cohorts that include severe cases with pre-infection samples were judged to be necessary.

This TCR came from a man between 18 and 29 years old who had mild COVID-19 (a few samples of this study predate the infection). The sample titles of this study are shuffled in the database, so cell type and time point are left out; the donor was told from shared clones. Sequenced sample: PBMCs or a T cell subset sorted from them (not recorded which). The chain is assembled from TRBV2 and TRBJ1-1, with the D gene uncertain. CDR3 reads: CASTDGRNEAFF. The sequenced DNA is TGTGCCAGCACCGACGGCCGGAATGAAGCTTTCTTT.